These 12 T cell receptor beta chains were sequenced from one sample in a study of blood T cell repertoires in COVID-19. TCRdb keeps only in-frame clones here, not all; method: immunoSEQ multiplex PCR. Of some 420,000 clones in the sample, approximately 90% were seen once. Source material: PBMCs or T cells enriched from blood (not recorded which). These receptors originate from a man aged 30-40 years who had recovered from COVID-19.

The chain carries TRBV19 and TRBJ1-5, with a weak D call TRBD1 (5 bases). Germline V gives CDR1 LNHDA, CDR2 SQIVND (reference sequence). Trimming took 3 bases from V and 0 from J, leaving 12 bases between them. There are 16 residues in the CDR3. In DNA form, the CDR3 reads TGTGCCAGTAGTATTTCGGGGGAGCGTAGCAATCAGCCCCAGCATTTT. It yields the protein CASSISGERSNQPQHF.

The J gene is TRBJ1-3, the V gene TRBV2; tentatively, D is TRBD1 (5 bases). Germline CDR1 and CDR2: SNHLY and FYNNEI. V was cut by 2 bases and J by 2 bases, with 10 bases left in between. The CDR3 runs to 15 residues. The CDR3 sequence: CASSERGWPGNTIYF. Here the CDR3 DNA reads TGTGCCAGCAGTGAAAGGGGTTGGCCTGGAAACACCATATATTTT.

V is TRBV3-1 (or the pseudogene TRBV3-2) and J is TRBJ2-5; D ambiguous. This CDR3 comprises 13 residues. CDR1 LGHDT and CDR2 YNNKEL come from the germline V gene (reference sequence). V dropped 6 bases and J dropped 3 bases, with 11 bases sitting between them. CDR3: CASSSRLKETQYF. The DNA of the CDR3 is TGTGCCAGCAGTTCCAGGTTGAAAGAGACCCAGTACTTC.

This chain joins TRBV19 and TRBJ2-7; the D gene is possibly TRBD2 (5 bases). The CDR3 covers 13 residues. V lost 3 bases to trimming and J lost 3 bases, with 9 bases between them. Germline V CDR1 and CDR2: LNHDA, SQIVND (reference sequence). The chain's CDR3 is CASSIPGVYEQYF. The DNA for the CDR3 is TGTGCCAGTAGTATCCCCGGGGTCTACGAGCAGTACTTC.

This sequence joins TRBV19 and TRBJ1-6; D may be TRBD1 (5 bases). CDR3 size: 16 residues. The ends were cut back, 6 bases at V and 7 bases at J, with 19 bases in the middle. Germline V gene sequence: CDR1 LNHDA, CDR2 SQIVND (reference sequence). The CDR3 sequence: CASSVARARMNSPLHF. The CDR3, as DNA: TGTGCCAGTAGCGTCGCCAGGGCAAGGATGAATTCACCCCTCCACTTT. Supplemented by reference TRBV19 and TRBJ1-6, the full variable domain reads DGGITQSPKYLFRKEGQNVTLSCEQNLNHDAMYWYRQDPGQGLRLIYYSQIVNDFQKGDIAEGYSVSREKKESFPLTVTSAQKNPTAFYLCASSVARARMNSPLHFGNGTRLTVT.

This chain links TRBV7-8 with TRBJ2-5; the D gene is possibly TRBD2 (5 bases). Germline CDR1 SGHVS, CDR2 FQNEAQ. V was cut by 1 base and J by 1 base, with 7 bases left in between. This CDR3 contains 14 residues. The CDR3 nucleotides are TGTGCCAGCAGCTTAGTTCGGGGCCAAGAGACCCAGTACTTC. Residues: CASSLVRGQETQYF.

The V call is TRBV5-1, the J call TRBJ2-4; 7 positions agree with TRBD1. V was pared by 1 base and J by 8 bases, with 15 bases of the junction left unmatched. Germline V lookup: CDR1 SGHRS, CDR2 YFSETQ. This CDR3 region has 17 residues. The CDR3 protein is CASSLNRQGVSEDIQYF. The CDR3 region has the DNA TGCGCCAGCAGCTTGAATCGGCAGGGGGTATCCGAGGACATTCAGTACTTC.

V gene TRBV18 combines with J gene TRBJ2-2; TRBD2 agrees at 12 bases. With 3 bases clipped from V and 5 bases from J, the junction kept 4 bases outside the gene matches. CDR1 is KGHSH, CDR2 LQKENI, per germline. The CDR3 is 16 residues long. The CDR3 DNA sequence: TGTGCCAGCTCACCTACACTAGCGGGAGGTACCGGGGAGCTGTTTTTT. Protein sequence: CASSPTLAGGTGELFF.

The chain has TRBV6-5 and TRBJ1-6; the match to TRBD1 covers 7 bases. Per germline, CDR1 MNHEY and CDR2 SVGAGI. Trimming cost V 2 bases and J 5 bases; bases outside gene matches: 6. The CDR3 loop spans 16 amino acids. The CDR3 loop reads CASSYTPTGNNSPLHF. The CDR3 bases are TGTGCCAGCAGTTACACTCCGACAGGGAATAATTCACCCCTCCACTTT.

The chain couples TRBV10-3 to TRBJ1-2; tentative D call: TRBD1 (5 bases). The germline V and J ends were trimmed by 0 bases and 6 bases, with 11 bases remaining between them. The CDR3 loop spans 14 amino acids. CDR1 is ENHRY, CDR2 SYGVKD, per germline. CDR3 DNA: TGTGCCATCAGTGAGTCGTGGGGCAGGGATGGCTACACCTTC. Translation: CAISESWGRDGYTF.

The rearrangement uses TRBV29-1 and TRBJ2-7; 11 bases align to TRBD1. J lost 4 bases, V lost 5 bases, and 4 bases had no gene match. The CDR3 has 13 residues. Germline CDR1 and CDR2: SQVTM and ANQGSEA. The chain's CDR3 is CSVRTGGFYEQYF. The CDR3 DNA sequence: TGCAGCGTTCGGACAGGGGGCTTTTACGAGCAGTACTTC.

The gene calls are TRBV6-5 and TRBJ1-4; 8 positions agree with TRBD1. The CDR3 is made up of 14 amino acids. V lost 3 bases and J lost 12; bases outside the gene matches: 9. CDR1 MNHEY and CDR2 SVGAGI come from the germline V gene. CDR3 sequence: CASSYGQGGIELFF. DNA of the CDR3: TGTGCCAGCAGTTATGGACAGGGTGGTATCGAACTGTTTTTT.